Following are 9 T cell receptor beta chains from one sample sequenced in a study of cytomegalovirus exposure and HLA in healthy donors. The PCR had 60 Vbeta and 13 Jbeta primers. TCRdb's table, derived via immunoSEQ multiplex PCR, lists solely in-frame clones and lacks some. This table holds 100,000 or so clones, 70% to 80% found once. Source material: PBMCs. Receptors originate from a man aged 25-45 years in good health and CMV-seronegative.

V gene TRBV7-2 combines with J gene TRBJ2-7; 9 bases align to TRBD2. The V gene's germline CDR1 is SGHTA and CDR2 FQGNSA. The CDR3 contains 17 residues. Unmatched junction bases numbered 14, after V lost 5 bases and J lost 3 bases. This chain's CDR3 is CASSPYSGGSPIYEQYF. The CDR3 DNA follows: TGTGCCAGCAGCCCATATAGCGGGGGTAGCCCCATCTACGAGCAGTACTTC.

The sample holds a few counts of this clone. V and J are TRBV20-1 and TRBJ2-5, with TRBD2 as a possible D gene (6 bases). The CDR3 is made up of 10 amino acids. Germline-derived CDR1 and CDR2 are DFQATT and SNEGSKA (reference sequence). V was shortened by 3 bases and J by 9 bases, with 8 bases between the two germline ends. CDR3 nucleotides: TGCAGTGCTAGCGGAGGGCCCCAGTACTTC. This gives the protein CSASGGPQYF.

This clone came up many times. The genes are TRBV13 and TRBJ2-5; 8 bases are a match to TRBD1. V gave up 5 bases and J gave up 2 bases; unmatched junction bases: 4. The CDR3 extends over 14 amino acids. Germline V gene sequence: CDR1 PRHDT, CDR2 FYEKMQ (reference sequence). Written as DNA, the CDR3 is TGTGCCAGCAGCGCTGGGACAGGTCAAGAGACCCAGTACTTC. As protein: CASSAGTGQETQYF.

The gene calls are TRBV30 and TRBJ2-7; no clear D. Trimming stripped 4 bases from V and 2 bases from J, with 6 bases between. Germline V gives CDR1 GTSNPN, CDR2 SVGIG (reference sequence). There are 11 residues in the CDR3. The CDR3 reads CAWNAAYEQYF. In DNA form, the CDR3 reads TGTGCCTGGAACGCAGCCTACGAGCAGTACTTC.

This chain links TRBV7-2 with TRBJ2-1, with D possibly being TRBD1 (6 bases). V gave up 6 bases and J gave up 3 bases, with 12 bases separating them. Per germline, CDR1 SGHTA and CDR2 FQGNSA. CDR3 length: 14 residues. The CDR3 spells CASRNPDSYNEQFF. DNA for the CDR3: TGTGCCAGCAGAAACCCGGACAGCTACAATGAGCAGTTCTTC. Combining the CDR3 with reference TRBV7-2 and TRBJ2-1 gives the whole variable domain GAGVSQSPSNKVTEKGKDVELRCDPISGHTALYWYRQSLGQGLEFLIYFQGNSAPDKSGLPSDRFSAERTGGSVSTLTIQRTQQEDSAVYLCASRNPDSYNEQFFGPGTRLTVL.

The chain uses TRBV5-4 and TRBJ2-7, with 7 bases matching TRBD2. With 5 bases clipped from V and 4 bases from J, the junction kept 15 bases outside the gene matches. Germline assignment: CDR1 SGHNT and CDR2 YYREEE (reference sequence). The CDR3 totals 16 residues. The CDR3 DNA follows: TGTGCCAGCAGTTCGGGCGGGGGAGGGGCGGCTTACGAGCAGTACTTC. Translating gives CASSSGGGGAAYEQYF.

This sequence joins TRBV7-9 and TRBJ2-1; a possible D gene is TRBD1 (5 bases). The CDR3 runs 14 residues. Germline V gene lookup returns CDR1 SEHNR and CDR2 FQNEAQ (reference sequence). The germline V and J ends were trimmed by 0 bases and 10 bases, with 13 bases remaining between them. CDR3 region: CASSLAGAFREQFF. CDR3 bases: TGTGCCAGCAGCTTAGCAGGGGCCTTTAGAGAGCAGTTCTTC.

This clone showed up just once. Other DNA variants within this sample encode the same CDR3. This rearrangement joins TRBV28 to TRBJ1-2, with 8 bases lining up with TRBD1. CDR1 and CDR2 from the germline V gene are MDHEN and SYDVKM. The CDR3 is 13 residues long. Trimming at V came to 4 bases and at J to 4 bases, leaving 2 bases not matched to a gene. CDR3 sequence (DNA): TGTGCCAGCAGTTCCGGACAGGGCTATGGCTACACCTTC. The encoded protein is CASSSGQGYGYTF.

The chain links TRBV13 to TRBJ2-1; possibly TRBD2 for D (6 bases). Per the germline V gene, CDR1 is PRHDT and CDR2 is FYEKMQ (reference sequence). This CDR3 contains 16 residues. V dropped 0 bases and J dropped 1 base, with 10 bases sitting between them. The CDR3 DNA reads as TGTGCCAGCAGCTTAGGTGCGGGGACGTCCTACAATGAGCAGTTCTTC. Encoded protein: CASSLGAGTSYNEQFF.